The entry that follows covers one T cell receptor beta chain sequence. The antigen remains undetermined. Libraries were prepared by immunoSEQ multiplex PCR; TCRdb keeps only in-frame clonotypes and omits some of them. The table includes fewer than 35,000 clones, around 84% detected once. The CDR3 length is 15 residues. CDR1 LNHDA and CDR2 SQIVND come from the germline V gene (reference sequence). V was pared by 1 base and J by 1 base, with 10 bases between. This sample was included in a study of T cells in localized non-small cell lung cancer. Points from the study as a whole: Uninvolved adjacent lung showed higher T cell clonality than tumor. Only one tumor region was sequenced, so heterogeneity remains possible. Median around 54 top-100 tumor clones were shared with paired adjacent lung. Greater T cell density in blood accompanied longer overall survival.

The source was peripheral blood, collected before any cancer treatment. The chain employs TRBV19 and TRBJ1-1, with D unclear. The receptor was derived from a male donor older than 55 with stage II squamous cell lung carcinoma. CDR3 bases: TGTGCCAGTAGTATAGGCGGTGTGCCGAACACTGAAGCTTTCTTT. Protein sequence: CASSIGGVPNTEAFF.